This T cell receptor (beta chain) was sequenced during a study of blood T cell repertoires in COVID-19. Measured with immunoSEQ multiplex PCR; TCRdb has only the in-frame clones, and not every one. The table has about 130,000 clones, 70% to 80% seen once. CDR1 and CDR2 (germline): MNHEY, SVGEGT. J lost 2 bases, V lost 6 bases, and 3 bases had no gene match. The CDR3 runs 15 residues. The gene calls are TRBV6-2 or TRBV6-3 and TRBJ2-1, with 11 bases fitting TRBD2. The material sequenced was peripheral blood. The sequence was obtained from a man aged 60 to 69 who had recovered from COVID-19. The CDR3 sequence is CASSILAGAYNEQFF. The CDR3 DNA reads TGTGCCAGCAGCATACTAGCGGGGGCCTACAATGAGCAGTTCTTC.